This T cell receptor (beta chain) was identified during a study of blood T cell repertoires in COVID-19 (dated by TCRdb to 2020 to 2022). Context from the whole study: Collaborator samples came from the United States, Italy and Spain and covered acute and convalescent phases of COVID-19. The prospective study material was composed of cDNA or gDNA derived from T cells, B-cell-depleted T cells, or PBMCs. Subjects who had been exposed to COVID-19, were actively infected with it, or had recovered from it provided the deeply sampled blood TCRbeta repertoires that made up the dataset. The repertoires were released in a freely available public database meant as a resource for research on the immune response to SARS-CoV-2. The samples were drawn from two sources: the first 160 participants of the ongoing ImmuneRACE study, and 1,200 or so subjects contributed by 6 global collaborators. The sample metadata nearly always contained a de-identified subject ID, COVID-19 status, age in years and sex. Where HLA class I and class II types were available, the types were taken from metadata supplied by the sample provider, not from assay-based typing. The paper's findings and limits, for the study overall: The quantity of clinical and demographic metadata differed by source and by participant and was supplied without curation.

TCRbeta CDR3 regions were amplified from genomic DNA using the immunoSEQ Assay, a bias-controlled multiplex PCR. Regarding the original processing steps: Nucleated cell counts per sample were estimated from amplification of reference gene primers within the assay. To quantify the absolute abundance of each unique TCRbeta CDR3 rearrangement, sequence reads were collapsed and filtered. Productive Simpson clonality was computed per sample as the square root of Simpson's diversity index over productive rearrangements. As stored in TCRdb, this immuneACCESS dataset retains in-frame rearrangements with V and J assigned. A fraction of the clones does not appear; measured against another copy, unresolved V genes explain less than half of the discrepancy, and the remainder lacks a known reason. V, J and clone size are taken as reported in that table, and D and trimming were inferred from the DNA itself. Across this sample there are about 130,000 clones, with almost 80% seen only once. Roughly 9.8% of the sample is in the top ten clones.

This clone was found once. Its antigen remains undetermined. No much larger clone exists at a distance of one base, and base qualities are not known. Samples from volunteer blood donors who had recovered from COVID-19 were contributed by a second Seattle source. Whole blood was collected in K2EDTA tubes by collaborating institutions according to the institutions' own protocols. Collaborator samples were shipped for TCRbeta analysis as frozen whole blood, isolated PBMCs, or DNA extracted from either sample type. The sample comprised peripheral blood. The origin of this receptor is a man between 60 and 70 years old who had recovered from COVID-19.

The bases are TGCAGCGTTGGACGGGGGGCCCCCGCAGATACGCAGTATTTT. Its protein product is CSVGRGAPADTQYF. Rearrangement joined TRBV29-1 to TRBJ2-3; perhaps TRBD2 is the D gene, with 7 bases matching. V drops 4 bases and J drops 4 bases, leaving 15 bases in between. Reading from cysteine to phenylalanine, the CDR3 counts 14 amino acids. Here the CDR3 DNA is all that survives: 42 bases in frame from base 1. Via the germline V gene, CDR1 is SQVTM and CDR2 ANQGSEA.